This T cell receptor beta chain was captured by sequencing in a study of T-cell memory formation after mild COVID-19. Study outcomes and limitations: For second-wave clones that peaked at day 37, SARS-CoV-2 specificity went unverified.

Germline CDR1 reads SEHNR; CDR2 reads FQNEAQ (reference sequence). The V segment lost 1 base and the J segment 10 bases; nucleotides outside the gene matches: 0. The CDR3 loop spans 12 amino acids. Researchers used 5'RACE with constant-segment primers to make TCR alpha and TCR beta cDNA libraries that carry sample barcodes and UMIs. TCRdb independently ran MiXCR on the 5' RACE reads; one entry per CDR3 protein. The data hold fewer than 300,000 distinct CDR3 sequences, with roughly 17% observed a single time. There are a few counts of this clonotype. Its antigen is not identified. Material: PBMCs or a T cell subset sorted from them (not recorded which). V is TRBV7-9 and J is TRBJ1-1; 10 nucleotides align to TRBD1. The receptor was isolated from a man aged 18 to 30 who had mild COVID-19 (a few samples of this study predate the infection). Cell type and time point are not known. The CDR3 DNA is TGTGCCAGCAGCTTAGGGGACAGGGGAGCTTTCTTT. It translates to CASSLGDRGAFF.